The T cell receptor (beta chain) described here comes from a study of spatial heterogeneity in lung cancer. Study summary: When follow-up PBMC samples existed, they were sequenced (at a median of around 23 months after resection). Raw sequencing reads included, on average, more than eight appearances of each unique TCR and UMI combination. Study-level findings and limits: Tumor TCRs that were ubiquitous and expanded showed up in blood more at resection than follow-up.

This clonotype has just a few counts. Its antigen remains unidentified. Time point here: blood at routine non-recurrence follow-up after resection. Tumor, nontumor lung or frozen PBMC supplied whole RNA that was sequenced unsorted. V was shortened by 3 bases and J by 5 bases, with 6 bases between the two germline ends. The CDR3 runs 12 residues. The germline V gene has CDR1 WNHNN and CDR2 SYGVQD (reference sequence). The study tagged each TCR cDNA molecule with a unique molecular identifier. TCRdb re-analysed the 5' RACE reads in MiXCR, keeping a single row per CDR3 protein. Counted here are 51,000 or so distinct CDR3 sequences, 6% to 8.5% occurring once; the ten biggest clones make up around 36%.

The starting material was PBMCs, obtained at follow-up. This clonotype originated in a female donor with early-stage non-small cell lung cancer. V usage is TRBV10-1 and J usage is TRBJ2-3; D uncertain. The CDR3 is CASSDSGDTQYF. The CDR3 nucleotides read TGCGCCAGCAGTGATTCTGGAGATACGCAGTATTTT.